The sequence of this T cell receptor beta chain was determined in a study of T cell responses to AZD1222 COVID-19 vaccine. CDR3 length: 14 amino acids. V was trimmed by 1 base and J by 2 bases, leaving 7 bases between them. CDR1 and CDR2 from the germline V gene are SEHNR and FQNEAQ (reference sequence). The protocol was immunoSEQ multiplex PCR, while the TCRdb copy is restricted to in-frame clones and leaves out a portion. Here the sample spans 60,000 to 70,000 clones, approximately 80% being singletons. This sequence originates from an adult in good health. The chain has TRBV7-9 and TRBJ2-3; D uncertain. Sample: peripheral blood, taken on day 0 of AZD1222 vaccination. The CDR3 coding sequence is TGTGCCAGCAGCTTAGAGGCCTACACAGATACGCAGTATTTT. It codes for CASSLEAYTDTQYF. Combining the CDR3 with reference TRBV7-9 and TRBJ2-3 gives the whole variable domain DTGVSQNPRHKITKRGQNVTFRCDPISEHNRLYWYRQTLGQGPEFLTYFQNEAQLEKSRLLSDRFSAERPKGSFSTLEIQRTEQGDSAMYLCASSLEAYTDTQYFGPGTRLTVL.